The 8 T cell receptor beta chains below come from one sample, sequenced in a study of T cells after yellow fever vaccination. TCRdb recomputed calls from the 5' RACE reads with MiXCR, one row per CDR3 protein. The sample lists 350,000 to 550,000 distinct CDR3 sequences, about 17% occurring once. The sequencing used PBMCs, collected before the yellow fever booster vaccination. These receptors were taken from a man aged 18 to 29 who received the YFV17D yellow fever vaccine.

This clonotype showed up just a few times. The CDR3: CASNREYQETQYF. CDR3 nucleotide sequence: TGTGCCAGCAACCGAGAGTACCAAGAGACCCAGTACTTC. V usage is TRBV2 and J usage is TRBJ2-5; D call uncertain. Germline lookup yields CDR1 SNHLY and CDR2 FYNNEI. V was pared by 7 bases and J by 0 bases, with 9 bases between. This CDR3 region has 13 residues.

This clonotype showed up just a few times. This chain links TRBV7-9 with TRBJ2-5; 9 bases align to TRBD2. The trim removed 2 bases at V and 5 bases at J, leaving 6 bases unmatched. Germline CDR1 is SEHNR and CDR2 is FQNEAQ (reference sequence). The CDR3 is 15 residues long. DNA of the CDR3: TGTGCCAGCAGCTTATGGCGGGGGGGCCTGGAGACCCAGTACTTC. Its translation is CASSLWRGGLETQYF.

This rearrangement joins TRBV7-9 to TRBJ2-1, with D maybe TRBD2 (5 bases). Germline V CDR1 and CDR2: SEHNR, FQNEAQ (reference sequence). Trimming cost V 5 bases and J 6 bases, with 14 bases left between them. The CDR3 loop spans 14 amino acids. The CDR3 nucleotides are TGTGCCAGCAGCCCGCCCGGACGGGGCAATGAGCAGTTCTTC. This gives the protein CASSPPGRGNEQFF.

This clonotype has more than one count but fewer than ten. The chain recombines TRBV5-1 with TRBJ2-7, with TRBD1 matching over 7 bases. Germline CDR1 reads SGHRS; CDR2 reads YFSETQ. The CDR3 contains 14 residues. J gave up 2 bases and V 4 bases, and 6 bases lay outside the gene matches. In DNA form, the CDR3 reads TGCGCCAGCAGCACCGGGACAGAGGCCTACGAGCAGTACTTC. Encoded protein: CASSTGTEAYEQYF.

A few counts support this clonotype. The chain uses TRBV18 and TRBJ2-3; D may be TRBD2 (5 bases). Deletions cut 2 bases from V and 3 bases from J, with 9 bases between. This CDR3 has 14 amino acids. CDR1 is KGHSH, CDR2 LQKENI, per germline. The CDR3 DNA reads TGTGCCAGCTCACCAATTCGGGGAACAGATACGCAGTATTTT. Translating gives CASSPIRGTDTQYF.

There are many counts of this clonotype. A junction end diverges from the germline sequence, so it may reflect a read error. The rearrangement links TRBV7-7 to TRBJ2-1; 12 bases line up with TRBD2. Germline V CDR1 and CDR2: SSHAT, FNYEAQ (reference sequence). The length of the CDR3 is 16 residues. DNA of the CDR3: TGTGCTAGCAGCGCCGGACTAGCGGGATCCTACAATGAGCAGTTCTTC. Protein product: CASSAGLAGSYNEQFF.

J is TRBJ2-5 and V is TRBV2; D remains unclear. CDR1 SNHLY and CDR2 FYNNEI come from the germline V gene. V was clipped by 6 bases and J by 1 base, with 12 bases between them. This CDR3 has 14 amino acids. The CDR3 coding sequence is TGTGCCAGCAGACCCATGGTAGGCCAAGAGACCCAGTACTTC. Translating it yields CASRPMVGQETQYF.

This chain connects TRBV4-3 to TRBJ2-5; no firm D call. V lost 0 bases, J lost 2 bases, and 7 bases lay in between. The CDR3 is made up of 14 amino acids. CDR1 and CDR2 (germline): LGHNA, YSLEER. The chain's CDR3 is CASSQDYQQETQYF. The CDR3 region has the DNA TGCGCCAGCAGCCAAGATTATCAACAAGAGACCCAGTACTTC.